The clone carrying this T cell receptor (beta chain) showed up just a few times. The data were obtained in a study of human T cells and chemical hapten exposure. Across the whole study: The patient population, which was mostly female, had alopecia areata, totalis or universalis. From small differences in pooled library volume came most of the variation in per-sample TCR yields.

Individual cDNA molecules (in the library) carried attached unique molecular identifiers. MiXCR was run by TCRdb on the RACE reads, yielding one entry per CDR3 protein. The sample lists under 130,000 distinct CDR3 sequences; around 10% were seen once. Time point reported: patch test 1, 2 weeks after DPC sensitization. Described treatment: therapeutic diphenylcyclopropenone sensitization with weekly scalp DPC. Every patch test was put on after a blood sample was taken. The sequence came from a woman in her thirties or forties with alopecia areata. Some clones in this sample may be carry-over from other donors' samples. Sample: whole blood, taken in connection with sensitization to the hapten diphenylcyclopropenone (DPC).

CDR3 region: CASSQNPDRGSGTEAFF. CDR3 DNA: TGTGCCAGCAGCCAGAATCCCGACAGGGGAAGCGGGACTGAAGCTTTCTTT. The chain has TRBV3-1 and TRBJ1-1; 8 positions match TRBD1. V trimming: 3 bases; J trimming: 5 bases; junction bases outside the gene matches: 14. Germline CDR1 LGHDT, CDR2 YNNKEL (reference sequence). This CDR3 is built from 17 residues.